This T cell receptor (beta chain) derives from a study of read filtering for tumor transcriptome and immune sequencing. Looking at the study overall: Patients were approximately 17 male and about 14 female, mean age 65.9 years, range about 47 to 85. TCR-mapped reads were about 3.5 to 11 million with IR-seq versus roughly 75 to 1,300 with RNA-seq. Study-level findings and limits: Even smaller IR-seq throughput identified most shared clonotypes.

The library was built from around 0.4 ug RNA with molecular barcoded adaptors for alpha/delta and beta/gamma chains. TCRdb reprocessed the reads with MiXCR, giving one entry per CDR3 protein. Among 50,000 to 65,000 distinct CDR3 sequences listed, 15% to 25% were seen once. The CDR3 has 12 amino acids. Germline values: CDR1 MDHEN, CDR2 SYDVKM. Deletions cut 6 bases from V and 4 bases from J, with 6 bases between. Notes on this clonotype: What it binds is not known. With a far larger clone one base away, a read error is the likely cause.

The chain carries TRBV28 and TRBJ2-2; D unresolved. Sequenced sample: a population of CD138-negative cells sorted from bone marrow. This clonotype originated in a donor aged 40 or older with multiple myeloma. CDR3 sequence: CASSLSTGELFF. In nucleotides, the CDR3 is TGTGCCAGCAGCCTGAGCACCGGGGAGCTGTTTTTT.